This TCR beta chain was found in a study of T-cell memory formation after mild COVID-19. Broader study findings: Pre-infection memory already had some responding clones, implying cross-reactive memory joined.

In germline, CDR1 is SGHRS, CDR2 YFSETQ. The V gene end was trimmed by 4 bases and the J gene end by 0 bases; junction bases not matched to a gene: 8. The CDR3 length is 16 residues. Details on this clonotype: Its antigen remains unknown.

MiXCR, applied by TCRdb to the 5' RACE reads, yields one record per CDR3 protein. The table lists some 130,000 distinct CDR3 sequences, 15% to 20% of them singletons. V gene TRBV5-1 combines with J gene TRBJ2-5, with 8 nucleotides matching TRBD2. Sequenced material: PBMCs or a T cell subset sorted from them (not recorded which). The sequence was obtained from an adult woman who had mild COVID-19 (a few samples of this study predate the infection). Cell type and time point are not known. The CDR3 region is CASSPFGSGDQETQYF. The CDR3 nucleotides are TGCGCCAGCAGCCCCTTCGGTAGCGGGGACCAAGAGACCCAGTACTTC.